This T cell receptor (beta chain) was captured in a study of T cell repertoires in cytomegalovirus infection. From the reads, TCRdb called clonotypes with MiXCR, one entry per CDR3 protein. The sample has 55,000 to 70,000 distinct CDR3 sequences, 33% seen once. CDR1 is LNHDA and CDR2 is SQIVND in the germline V gene (reference sequence). This CDR3 region has 14 residues. With 10 bases clipped from V and 6 bases from J, the junction kept 12 bases outside the gene matches. About this clonotype itself: Its antigen is still unknown.

This TCR came from a human donor in good health (CMV status not recorded). Some clones in this sample may be carry-over from other donors' samples. Sequences were obtained from PBMCs, sequenced either directly or after in vitro stimulation (not recorded which). This sequence joins TRBV19 and TRBJ1-5; TRBD1 matches 7 bases. In DNA, the CDR3 is TGTGCCACCCTACGACAACAGGGGACTCAGCCCCAGCATTTT. Translation gives CATLRQQGTQPQHF.